This entry describes one TCR beta chain. This clonotype was observed many times. The antigen this receptor binds is unknown. No qualities accompany the bases; no much larger clone lies one base away. The sample comes from a study of response to subunit inactivated influenza vaccine listed by TCRdb under 2018. Study-wide context: Deep quantitative T cell receptor repertoire profiling was used in the study to track responses to a trivalent subunit inactivated influenza vaccine. Study-level results and caveats: The authors suggested that each seasonal influenza vaccination may recruit only a limited number of new T cells.

The CDR3 measures 20 amino acids from cysteine to phenylalanine. Only the CDR3 DNA stays, 60 bases, in frame from base 1. The germline V gene specifies SGHVS as CDR1 and FQNEAQ as CDR2. V is clipped by 7 bases and J by 6 bases, and the sequence between their germline boundaries is 37 bases long. Libraries came from RT-PCR. The run used an Illumina HiSeq 2500. The public reads were reanalyzed by TCRdb: fastp trimming at Q25, MiXCR alignment, in-frame beta chains only. Identical CDR3 protein sequences are pooled into one entry, listed with their most common genes and DNA. This sample is represented by hundreds of thousands of distinct CDR3 sequences; about 15% of them were singletons. The top ten clones comprise 6.5% to 8.5% of the sample.

Sequencing used PBMCs from blood, obtained less than 15 days before vaccination. This clonotype originated in a middle-aged man who received an inactivated influenza vaccine. Donor details come from another sample of the same person, matched by shared clones. The chain is made from TRBV7-8 and TRBJ2-7, and possibly TRBD1, on 5 matching bases. DNA sequence: TGTGCCAGCACCCCGCGTGGGGCCCTTAATTTCCGCACCTCCCCCATCGAGCAGTACTTC. Its coded protein is CASTPRGALNFRTSPIEQYF.